Below, 5 T cell receptor beta chains from the same sample are listed, as sequenced in a study of T cell repertoires in cytomegalovirus infection. One entry per CDR3 protein, called by TCRdb with MiXCR from the reads. The sample yields more than 650,000 distinct CDR3 sequences, 35% to 45% seen once. The material sequenced was PBMCs. Every receptor here comes from a human donor in good health (CMV status not recorded). Some clones in this sample may be carry-over from other donors' samples.

V and J are TRBV30 and TRBJ2-5; D may be TRBD1 (6 bases). V was shortened by 5 bases and J by 5 bases, with 24 bases between the two germline ends. From germline, CDR1 is GTSNPN and CDR2 SVGIG (reference sequence). The CDR3 contains 16 residues. As DNA, the CDR3 is TGTGCCTGGGTGTTTGGATCACAGGGAGCAGGCGAGACCCAGTACTTC. Protein: CAWVFGSQGAGETQYF.

The chain uses TRBV5-1 and TRBJ1-2; the match to TRBD1 covers 9 bases. The CDR3 loop spans 14 amino acids. Trimming at V came to 4 bases and at J to 6 bases, leaving 7 bases not matched to a gene. Germline CDR1 reads SGHRS; CDR2 reads YFSETQ. The CDR3 region has the DNA TGCGCCAGCAGCCAGCCGGGACAGGGAAATGGCTACACCTTC. The encoded protein is CASSQPGQGNGYTF.

This chain links TRBV27 with TRBJ1-2; 10 nucleotides line up with TRBD1. Germline V gives CDR1 MNHEY, CDR2 SMNVEV (reference sequence). The CDR3 is 15 amino acids. Trimming cost V 5 bases and J 8 bases; bases outside gene matches: 11. Written as DNA, the CDR3 is TGTGCCAGCAGTCCTTACCTGACAGGGGGCCACGGCTACACCTTC. Amino acids: CASSPYLTGGHGYTF.

This clonotype has only one observation. This rearrangement joins TRBV28 to TRBJ2-3; TRBD1 agrees at 9 bases. The CDR3 consists of 15 residues. Germline V gene data show CDR1 as MDHEN and CDR2 as SYDVKM. V lost 2 bases to trimming and J lost 6 bases; unmatched junction nucleotides: 6. As DNA, the CDR3 is TGTGCCAGCAGTTTAGATACAGGGACAGGGGATACGCAGTATTTT. Amino acid sequence: CASSLDTGTGDTQYF.

This clonotype was seen a handful of times. The V and J genes are TRBV28 and TRBJ2-7, with D tentatively TRBD1 (6 bases). The CDR3 has 13 amino acids. V lost 5 bases and J lost 5, with 13 bases in between. The germline V gene has CDR1 MDHEN and CDR2 SYDVKM. CDR3 sequence reads: CASSPTGLHEQYF. The CDR3 DNA is TGTGCCAGCAGTCCTACAGGGCTCCACGAGCAGTACTTC. The full variable domain, with the rest looked up from reference TRBV28 and TRBJ2-7, is DVKVTQSSRYLVKRTGEKVFLECVQDMDHENMFWYRQDPGLGLRLIYFSYDVKMKEKGDIPEGYSVSREKKERFSLILESASTNQTSMYLCASSPTGLHEQYFGPGTRLTVT.